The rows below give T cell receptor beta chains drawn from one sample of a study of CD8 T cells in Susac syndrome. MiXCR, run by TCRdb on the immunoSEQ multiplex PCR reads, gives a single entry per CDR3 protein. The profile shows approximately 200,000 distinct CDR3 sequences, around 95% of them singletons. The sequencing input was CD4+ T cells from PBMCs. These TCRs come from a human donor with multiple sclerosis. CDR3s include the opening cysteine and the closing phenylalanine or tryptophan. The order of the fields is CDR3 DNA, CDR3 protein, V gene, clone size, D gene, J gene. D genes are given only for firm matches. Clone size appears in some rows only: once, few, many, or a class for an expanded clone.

TGTGCCAGCAGCTCAGACTTCGGTAGGGTTACGCAGTATTTT,CASSSDFGRVTQYF,TRBV5-4,.,.,TRBJ2-3
TGTGCCAGCAGCGAAAGCCGGGGGGGCTTGGATACGCAGTATTTT,CASSESRGGLDTQYF,TRBV3-1,.,TRBD2,TRBJ2-3
TGTGCCAGCAGCGTAGGGGTTTATGGCTACACCTTC,CASSVGVYGYTF,TRBV9,.,.,TRBJ1-2
TGTGCCAGCGGGACAGATGTCCAAGAGACCCAGTACTTC,CASGTDVQETQYF,TRBV7-3,.,TRBD1,TRBJ2-5
TGCAGCGTTGAGAAACCAGGGGGACCCGGGGAGCTGTTTTTT,CSVEKPGGPGELFF,TRBV29-1,.,TRBD1,TRBJ2-2
TGCAGTGGGATGGGTAAGAGGGACGCCTACGAGCAGTACTTC,CSGMGKRDAYEQYF,TRBV20-1,.,.,TRBJ2-7
TGTGCCAGCTCACCAGACGGTGGTACGCAGTATTTT,CASSPDGGTQYF,TRBV18,.,.,TRBJ2-3
TGTGCCTGGAGTGGGACTTTCGCTGAAGCTTTCTTT,CAWSGTFAEAFF,TRBV30,few,.,TRBJ1-1
TGTGCCTGGAGTGTACGGACAGGACTAACTAACTATGGCTACACCTTC,CAWSVRTGLTNYGYTF,TRBV30,few,TRBD1,TRBJ1-2
TGTGCCAGCAGCTCTATCGCGGGGACAGCCAATTCACCCCTCCACTTT,CASSSIAGTANSPLHF,TRBV7-9,.,TRBD1,TRBJ1-6
TGTGCCAGCAGCGCGGGACTCCAGGGCGAGCAGTACTTC,CASSAGLQGEQYF,TRBV7-6,.,.,TRBJ2-7
TGTGCCAGCAGCTCCAACAGGGGTGAAGCTTTCTTT,CASSSNRGEAFF,TRBV7-3,.,TRBD1,TRBJ1-1
TGTGCCAGCAGCTTAGCAAGGGGTTTTAATTCGGATACGCAGTATTTT,CASSLARGFNSDTQYF,TRBV7-2,.,.,TRBJ2-3
TGCAGTGCTGTAAGGGGTGGGAACTATGGCTACACCTTC,CSAVRGGNYGYTF,TRBV20-1,.,.,TRBJ1-2
TGTGCCACAGGGAAGACAGATAATTCACCCCTCCACTTT,CATGKTDNSPLHF,TRBV7-9,.,.,TRBJ1-6
TGTGCCAGCAGCCAAGGAAGTGCCGGCATTCAGTACTTC,CASSQGSAGIQYF,TRBV14,.,.,TRBJ2-4
TGTGCCAGCTCACCGGGGCAGAGAGCCTACGAGCAGTACTTC,CASSPGQRAYEQYF,TRBV18,.,.,TRBJ2-7
TGTGCCAGGGGGTGCAGGTGTGTCTCCTACGAGCAGTACTTC,CARGCRCVSYEQYF,TRBV7-9,.,.,TRBJ2-7
TGTGCCAGCTCACGATTGACCGGGACTAGCGTCGGCGGGGAGCTGTTTTTT,CASSRLTGTSVGGELFF,TRBV18,.,TRBD2,TRBJ2-2